The 19 T cell receptor beta chains listed next were all sequenced from one sample in a study of control samples from healthy donors and cancer patients. This table comes from immunoSEQ multiplex PCR, and its TCRdb copy is limited to in-frame clones, with some not included. Of fewer than 200,000 clones listed, just under 95% are singletons. The source material was blood. These receptors were collected from a woman in her sixties in good health.

The rearrangement joins TRBV12-3 or TRBV12-4 to TRBJ1-5; D not certain. The CDR3 loop spans 13 amino acids. Trimming left V 3 bases short and J 5 bases short, with 8 bases between. The CDR3 protein is CASSFGIYQPQHF. The CDR3 DNA is TGTGCCAGCAGTTTCGGTATTTATCAGCCCCAGCATTTT.

The chain is built from TRBV5-1 and TRBJ2-7, with D maybe TRBD1 (6 bases). The CDR3 consists of 14 residues. Germline V lookup: CDR1 SGHRS, CDR2 YFSETQ. V shed 3 bases and J shed 5 bases, with 15 bases lying between them. The CDR3 loop is CASSSQGRFDEQYF. The CDR3, as DNA: TGCGCCAGCAGCTCGCAGGGGCGATTCGACGAGCAGTACTTC.

This clone appeared a few times. This chain joins TRBV3-1 (or the pseudogene TRBV3-2) and TRBJ2-1, with 13 bases identical to TRBD2. Germline loops: CDR1 LGHDT, CDR2 YNNKEL (reference sequence). The CDR3 has 16 residues. V lost 0 bases and J lost 6; bases outside the gene matches: 2. The CDR3 protein is CASSQDRLAGGNEQFF. The CDR3 DNA reads TGTGCCAGCAGCCAAGACCGACTAGCGGGGGGCAATGAGCAGTTCTTC.

The CDR3 reads CASSYVGGGPQHF. DNA for the CDR3: TGTGCCAGCAGCTACGTCGGGGGGGGGCCCCAGCATTTT. This chain connects TRBV7-6 to TRBJ1-5, with D possibly being TRBD1 (5 bases). The CDR3 has 13 amino acids. The germline V gene encodes CDR1 SGHVS and CDR2 FNYEAQ. Trimming cost V 4 bases and J 9 bases, with 13 bases left between them.

With respect to this clone: Within the sample, other DNA sequences also encode this same CDR3. The chain combines TRBV5-1 with TRBJ1-2; unclear D gene. There are 13 residues in the CDR3. The V end lost 0 bases, the J end lost 2 bases, and 5 bases lay between the germline ends. Per the germline V gene, CDR1 is SGHRS and CDR2 is YFSETQ. Written as DNA, the CDR3 is TGCGCCAGCAGCTTGGACCGCAACTATGGCTACACCTTC. Translating gives CASSLDRNYGYTF.

The chain employs TRBV29-1 and TRBJ1-5; D is ambiguous. CDR1 is SQVTM, CDR2 ANQGSEA, per germline. The CDR3 spans 12 residues. Trimming removed 5 bases at V and 7 bases at J, with 12 bases between. CDR3 nucleotides: TGCAGCGTTTATGGGGAGGGCCAGCCCCAGCATTTT. Protein sequence: CSVYGEGQPQHF.

The V call is TRBV3-1 (or the pseudogene TRBV3-2), the J call TRBJ2-5; D is undetermined. The V and J ends lost 1 base and 5 bases respectively, with 5 bases between them. This CDR3 comprises 12 residues. CDR1 is LGHDT and CDR2 is YNNKEL in the germline V gene (reference sequence). CDR3: CASSQVGETQYF. CDR3 bases: TGTGCCAGCAGCCAAGTGGGGGAGACCCAGTACTTC.

The chain joins TRBV2 to TRBJ1-1; D not certain. This CDR3 has 16 amino acids. V lost 6 bases to trimming and J lost 0 bases, with 17 bases between them. Germline-derived CDR1 and CDR2 are SNHLY and FYNNEI. The CDR3 loop reads CASRNSWGIMNTEAFF. The CDR3 DNA reads as TGTGCCAGCAGGAATTCATGGGGAATCATGAACACTGAAGCTTTCTTT. The full variable domain, in which reference TRBV2 and TRBJ1-1 provide the parts outside the CDR3, is EPEVTQTPSHQVTQMGQEVILRCVPISNHLYFYWYRQILGQKVEFLVSFYNNEISEKSEIFDDQFSVERPDGSNFTLKIRSTKLEDSAMYFCASRNSWGIMNTEAFFGQGTRLTVV.

This chain uses TRBV5-4 with TRBJ2-5; the D is unclear. The CDR3 totals 12 residues. Trimming shortened V by 4 bases and J by 1 base, and 5 bases separated the two germline ends. Germline-derived CDR1 and CDR2 are SGHNT and YYREEE (reference sequence). The CDR3 DNA reads TGTGCCAGCAGCAAGCCCCAAGAGACCCAGTACTTC. Protein sequence: CASSKPQETQYF.

The genes are TRBV30 and TRBJ1-1, with a tentative D call TRBD1 (5 bases). The V and J ends lost 5 bases and 4 bases respectively, with 14 bases between them. Germline CDR1 reads GTSNPN; CDR2 reads SVGIG (reference sequence). The CDR3 spans 13 residues. CDR3 region: CAWQKRDFTEAFF. The DNA for the CDR3 is TGTGCCTGGCAGAAGCGGGACTTCACTGAAGCTTTCTTT.

The chain couples TRBV5-6 to TRBJ2-1; D is undetermined. This CDR3 is built from 14 residues. Looked up from germline, CDR1 is SGHDT and CDR2 is YYEEEE. V lost 0 bases and J lost 6, with 10 bases in between. CDR3 sequence reads: CASSLVPNRNEQFF. CDR3 bases: TGTGCCAGCAGCTTGGTCCCTAATCGCAATGAGCAGTTCTTC.

V usage is TRBV10-3 and J usage is TRBJ2-7, with TRBD2 matching over 7 bases. Germline V gene data show CDR1 as ENHRY and CDR2 as SYGVKD. V dropped 0 bases and J dropped 7; count of bases not matched to a gene: 0. The CDR3 has 12 residues. CDR3 bases: TGTGCCATCAGTGAGTCGGGGGGGGAGCAGTACTTC. This translates into CAISESGGEQYF.

V is TRBV18 and J is TRBJ2-3, with 9 nucleotides matching TRBD2. This CDR3 spans 17 amino acids. The ends lost 2 bases at V and 5 bases at J; junction bases unmatched: 11. CDR1 and CDR2 from the germline V gene are KGHSH and LQKENI. DNA of the CDR3: TGTGCCAGCTCACCAGATAGCGGGGGAGTCCAAATAGATACGCAGTATTTT. Amino acid sequence: CASSPDSGGVQIDTQYF. Full variable domain (outside the CDR3, taken from reference TRBV18 and TRBJ2-3): NAGVMQNPRHLVRRRGQEARLRCSPMKGHSHVYWYRQLPEEGLKFMVYLQKENIIDESGMPKERFSAEFPKEGPSILRIQQVVRGDSAAYFCASSPDSGGVQIDTQYFGPGTRLTVL.

The V gene is TRBV19, the J gene TRBJ2-7; unclear D gene. There are 14 residues in the CDR3. Germline CDR1 LNHDA, CDR2 SQIVND (reference sequence). Trimming stripped 3 bases from V and 7 bases from J, with 16 bases between. CDR3 region: CASSIDSNPREQYF. The CDR3 bases are TGTGCCAGTAGTATTGACTCTAACCCTCGGGAGCAGTACTTC.

The rearrangement uses TRBV30 and TRBJ1-5; D uncertain. V lost 2 bases and J lost 2, with 10 bases in between. Germline V gives CDR1 GTSNPN, CDR2 SVGIG (reference sequence). The CDR3 has 14 residues. This CDR3 reads CAWSRGSGNQPQHF. The CDR3 DNA is TGTGCCTGGAGTAGAGGGTCTGGCAATCAGCCCCAGCATTTT.

Details on this clone: Its ends do not fully match the called genes, so a read error is possible. The rearrangement uses TRBV6-6 and TRBJ2-3; 8 bases agree with TRBD2. The CDR3 is made up of 16 amino acids. Germline V gives CDR1 MNHNY, CDR2 SVGAGI (reference sequence). The CDR3: CVSSYSAGGYTDTQYF. CDR3 DNA: TGTGTCAGCAGTTACTCCGCGGGGGGTTACACAGATACGCAGTATTTT.

The chain links TRBV9 to TRBJ1-4, with no clear D. Trimming removed 4 bases from V and 6 bases from J, with 10 bases in between. From germline, CDR1 is SGDLS and CDR2 YYNGEE. There are 13 residues in the CDR3. The CDR3 reads CASSPSVDEKLFF. For the CDR3, the DNA is TGTGCCAGCAGCCCCTCGGTTGATGAAAAACTGTTTTTT. Combining the CDR3 with reference TRBV9 and TRBJ1-4 gives the whole variable domain DSGVTQTPKHLITATGQRVTLRCSPRSGDLSVYWYQQSLDQGLQFLIQYYNGEERAKGNILERFSAQQFPDLHSELNLSSLELGDSALYFCASSPSVDEKLFFGSGTQLSVL.

V gene TRBV20-1 combines with J gene TRBJ2-3; perhaps TRBD2 as D (6 bases). The germline V and J ends were trimmed by 3 bases and 8 bases, with 12 bases remaining between them. CDR3 length: 12 residues. Germline V CDR1 and CDR2: DFQATT, SNEGSKA (reference sequence). Written as DNA, the CDR3 is TGCAGTGCTAGTTTAAGGGACTCTACGCAGTATTTT. Translating it yields CSASLRDSTQYF.

This chain connects TRBV7-2 to TRBJ1-5, with D unresolved. The CDR3 spans 12 residues. CDR1 is SGHTA and CDR2 is FQGNSA in the germline V gene. The V end lost 5 bases, the J end lost 5 bases, and 7 bases lay between the germline ends. CDR3 nucleotides: TGTGCCAGCAGCAACGGATATCAGCCCCAGCATTTT. This codes for CASSNGYQPQHF.